Presented here are 8 T cell receptor beta chains from one specimen sequenced in a study of prognosis after radiotherapy for stage I lung cancer. TCR beta CDR3 was amplified from genomic DNA by two-round multiplex PCR. First-round PCR amplification was performed with primers specific to each TRBV and TRBJ gene. TCRdb fed the multiplex PCR reads into MiXCR, producing one record per CDR3 protein. This table has 13,000 to 15,000 distinct CDR3 sequences, roughly a third appearing once. The sample here was PBMCs, taken before or after stereotactic body radiation therapy (not recorded which). Receptors originate from a donor of 50 years or more with non-small cell lung cancer.

This clonotype came up many times. A much larger clone is a single base away; this may be a read error. The rearrangement links TRBV6-1 to TRBJ1-1, with unresolved D. The CDR3 contains 11 residues. Between the trimmed V and J ends, which lost 3 bases and 9 bases, there was a span of 8 bases. The germline V gene has CDR1 MNHNS and CDR2 SASEGT. Here the CDR3 reads CASSDFGKAFF. The CDR3 region has the DNA TGTGCCAGCAGTGATTTCGGTAAAGCTTTCTTT.

The chain couples TRBV2 to TRBJ1-5; D unclear. The CDR3 is 13 amino acids. The germline gives CDR1 SNHLY, CDR2 FYNNEI. Here the CDR3 reads CVSSDEADQPQHF. CDR3 nucleotide sequence: TGTGTAAGCAGCGATGAGGCCGACCAGCCCCAGCATTTT.

Worth noting for this clonotype: Since a much larger clone is just one base distant, this may be a read error. The gene calls are TRBV28 and TRBJ1-2; 9 bases align to TRBD1. The germline CDR1 and CDR2 sequences are MDHEN and SYDVKM. V shed 6 bases and J 8 bases; nucleotides not matched to a gene: 19. This CDR3 region has 17 residues. The CDR3 bases are TGTGCCAGCAGCTACCACGGCCGGGGACAGGGAGCTTGGGGCTACACCTTC. Amino acids: CASSYHGRGQGAWGYTF.

On this clonotype itself: A far larger clone is a single base away, which makes a read error likely. The rearrangement links TRBV6-4 to TRBJ2-7; D is undetermined. The CDR3 consists of 16 residues. Germline CDR1 reads MRHNA; CDR2 reads SNTAGT. V dropped 4 bases and J dropped 0 bases, with 16 bases sitting between them. CDR3 DNA sequence: TGTGCCAGCAGTGCCACCTGGCACACCAGCTCCTACGAGCAGTACTTC. Its translation: CASSATWHTSSYEQYF.

Of note for this clonotype: At one end, the junction sequence differs from germline, possibly due to a read error. The rearrangement links TRBV6-9 to TRBJ2-3, with D uncertain. This CDR3 contains 16 residues. The germline CDR1 and CDR2 sequences are MNHGY and SVAAGI. CDR3 sequence reads: CASGYLCGASTDTQYF. As DNA, the CDR3 is TGTGCCAGCGGTTACCTCTGCGGTGCTAGCACAGATACGCAGTATTTT.

This clonotype is a singleton in its sample. This sequence joins TRBV6-1 and TRBJ2-1, with D unclear. This CDR3 has 13 amino acids. From germline, CDR1 is MNHNS and CDR2 SASEGT. V shed 4 bases and J shed 4 bases, with 8 bases lying between them. CDR3 in amino acids: CASSVRSYNEQFF. The CDR3 DNA reads TGTGCCAGCAGTGTTAGGTCATACAATGAGCAGTTCTTC.

By its share, this clonotype is medium-sized. V usage is TRBV6-1 and J usage is TRBJ1-2, with TRBD1 as a possible D gene (6 bases). Trimming took off 7 bases at V and 4 bases at J, with 19 bases between the two ends. This CDR3 region has 15 residues. Germline V lookup: CDR1 MNHNS, CDR2 SASEGT. This CDR3 reads CASTTPGQGVYGYTF. In nucleotides, the CDR3 is TGTGCCAGCACCACGCCGGGACAAGGGGTCTATGGCTACACCTTC.

With respect to this clonotype: A far larger clone lies a single base away; this is likely a read error. The V call is TRBV6-4, the J call TRBJ1-5, with TRBD1 matching 9 bases. J was trimmed by 10 bases and V by 6 bases; bases with no gene match: 10. Per germline, CDR1 MRHNA and CDR2 SNTAGT. The CDR3 is 14 residues long. The CDR3 loop is CASSTDRGGHPQHF. The CDR3, as DNA: TGTGCCAGCAGCACCGACAGGGGGGGTCACCCCCAGCATTTT.